This passage covers 22 T cell receptor beta chains from one sample sequenced in a study of T-cell reconstitution after alpha-beta-depleted transplantation in children. The library targeted TCRbeta and was prepared with unique molecular identifiers. From the PCR reads, TCRdb called clonotypes with MiXCR, one entry per CDR3 protein. The repertoire holds 600,000 to 700,000 distinct CDR3 sequences, 16% seen once, with around 0.96% in the top ten. Sequences were derived from PBMCs from the stem cell graft donor, sampled from the stem cell graft. Receptor source: a human donor who donated a stem cell graft to a child with acute myeloid leukemia.

This clonotype was recorded many times. This sequence joins TRBV20-1 and TRBJ2-7, with 8 nucleotides matching TRBD2. The CDR3 length is 14 residues. J lost 1 base, V lost 4 bases, and 6 bases had no gene match. Germline V CDR1 and CDR2: DFQATT, SNEGSKA (reference sequence). CDR3 coding DNA: TGCAGTGCTATATCGGGGGGGGAGTCCTACGAGCAGTACGTC. It yields the protein CSAISGGESYEQYV.

This clonotype was seen a single time. The chain employs TRBV24-1 and TRBJ1-1; no clear D. The CDR3 is 12 residues long. V shed 5 bases and J shed 4 bases, with 7 bases lying between them. Germline V CDR1 and CDR2: KGHDR, SFDVKD. The CDR3 region has the DNA TGTGCCACCAGTGGGGTGGGCACTGAAGCTTTCTTT. Its translation is CATSGVGTEAFF.

This clonotype was seen many times. The gene calls are TRBV29-1 and TRBJ2-7; D is perhaps TRBD1 (6 bases). V lost 7 bases and J 5 bases, leaving 21 bases between the germline ends. The CDR3 has 14 residues. Germline CDR1 and CDR2: SQVTM and ANQGSEA. CDR3 sequence: CSAQGTRGRDEQYF. In nucleotides, the CDR3 is TGCAGCGCCCAGGGGACCAGGGGTCGCGACGAGCAGTACTTC.

This clonotype appeared many times. V and J are TRBV29-1 and TRBJ2-1; 9 bases fit TRBD1. The length of the CDR3 is 14 residues. With V trimmed by 4 bases and J by 2 bases, 3 bases remained unmatched. Germline V gives CDR1 SQVTM, CDR2 ANQGSEA. The CDR3 nucleotides are TGCAGCGTTGGCGGGACAGGGCCCTACAATGAGCAGTTCTTC. This gives the protein CSVGGTGPYNEQFF.

The sample holds many counts of this clonotype. The rearrangement uses TRBV20-1 and TRBJ2-7, with D possibly being TRBD1 (6 bases). The CDR3 covers 14 residues. The V and J ends lost 0 bases and 3 bases respectively, with 12 bases between them. Looked up from germline, CDR1 is DFQATT and CDR2 is SNEGSKA (reference sequence). In nucleotides, the CDR3 is TGCAGTGCTAGAGATCTGCGCAGGGGCTACGAGCAGTACGTC. Its translation is CSARDLRRGYEQYV.

The chain has TRBV5-1 and TRBJ2-5; either TRBD1 or TRBD2 may supply D (5 bases each). The germline gives CDR1 SGHRS, CDR2 YFSETQ. Trimming removed 1 base from V and 0 bases from J, with 16 bases in between. The CDR3 totals 17 residues. The CDR3 nucleotides are TGCGCCAGCAGCTTGATCCGGGACGACCCGTACCAAGAGACCCAGTACTTC. As protein: CASSLIRDDPYQETQYF.

This clonotype was picked up many times. The chain links TRBV6-1 to TRBJ2-7; D remains unclear. V was shortened by 1 base and J by 0 bases, with 10 bases between the two germline ends. The CDR3 covers 15 residues. Germline CDR1 is MNHNS and CDR2 is SASEGT. The CDR3 loop is CASSEGGANSYEQYV. As DNA, the CDR3 is TGTGCCAGCAGTGAAGGAGGCGCGAACTCCTACGAGCAGTACGTC.

This clonotype was recorded many times. The J gene is TRBJ1-5, the V gene TRBV14, with D hard to call. The CDR3 runs to 14 residues. Germline assignment: CDR1 SGHDN and CDR2 FVKESK. Between the trimmed V and J ends, which lost 4 bases and 4 bases, there was a span of 11 bases. CDR3 bases: TGTGCCAGCAGCCCCTCGATCCCAAATCAGCCCCAGCATTTT. Translated, it gives CASSPSIPNQPQHF.

This clonotype was seen ten or more times. This chain uses TRBV7-9 with TRBJ1-2; D is unresolved. Between the trimmed V and J ends, which lost 5 bases and 4 bases, there was a span of 17 bases. The CDR3 spans 15 residues. CDR1 SEHNR and CDR2 FQNEAQ come from the germline V gene (reference sequence). CDR3 region: CASSTRPEHRYGYTF. CDR3 sequence (DNA): TGTGCCAGCAGCACGAGGCCAGAGCACCGCTATGGCTACACCTTC.

With respect to this clonotype: Given a much more abundant clone one base away, this may be a read error. This sequence joins TRBV7-2 and TRBJ2-7; no firm D call. V was clipped by 1 base and J by 12 bases, with 19 bases between them. The CDR3 covers 14 residues. CDR1 is SGHTA, CDR2 FQGNSA, per germline. In DNA form, the CDR3 reads TGTGCCAGCAGCTTAGTAACAGCGAAGGCGGATCCGTACTTC. Encoded protein: CASSLVTAKADPYF.

This clonotype was seen a few times. The CDR3 DNA reads TGTGCCAGCAGCAGGATTAGACTAGCATCCTGCGAGCAGTACGTC. Its translation: CASSRIRLASCEQYV. This rearrangement joins TRBV21-1 to TRBJ2-7. TRBV21-1 is listed as a pseudogene. The CDR3 has 15 amino acids.

In the case of this clonotype: This may be a read error: a much more frequent sequence differs by one nucleotide. This chain uses TRBV10-3 with TRBJ2-1; 14 bases fit TRBD2. Per germline, CDR1 ENHRY and CDR2 SYGVKD. V trimming: 6 bases; J trimming: 4 bases; junction bases outside the gene matches: 5. The CDR3 length is 16 residues. CDR3: CAIREGTSGGYNEQFF. The CDR3 region has the DNA TGTGCCATCAGAGAGGGGACTAGCGGGGGATACAATGAGCAGTTCTTC.

In this sample, this clonotype turned up a few times. This chain connects TRBV20-1 to TRBJ2-7; D gene uncertain. Germline lookup yields CDR1 DFQATT and CDR2 SNEGSKA (reference sequence). Trimming cost V 8 bases and J 4 bases, with 15 bases left between them. The CDR3 extends over 12 amino acids. CDR3 residues: CSPARSAYEQYV. The CDR3 coding sequence is TGCAGTCCTGCTAGGTCGGCATACGAGCAGTACGTC.

This clonotype was detected many times. This rearrangement joins TRBV20-1 to TRBJ2-7; 9 bases are shared with TRBD1. The junction had 9 bases not matched to a gene; V was cut back by 6 bases and J by 3 bases. From germline, CDR1 is DFQATT and CDR2 SNEGSKA (reference sequence). The CDR3 length is 14 residues. The CDR3 nucleotides are TGCAGTGCCCCCGGACAGGGGAAAGACTACGAGCAGTACTTC. Protein: CSAPGQGKDYEQYF.

The sample holds many counts of this clonotype. The V call is TRBV20-1, the J call TRBJ1-2; D remains unclear. The CDR3 runs 13 residues. Germline V gives CDR1 DFQATT, CDR2 SNEGSKA (reference sequence). V lost 6 bases to trimming and J lost 2 bases, with 13 bases between them. The CDR3 spells CSATLGGNYGYTF. The CDR3 coding sequence is TGCAGTGCCACCCTGGGCGGGAACTATGGCTACACCTTC.

This clonotype was seen more than once but under ten times. This chain links TRBV4-2 with TRBJ2-1; TRBD2 agrees at 8 bases. The CDR3 has 15 amino acids. V lost 3 bases, J lost 8 bases, and 9 bases stayed unmatched. The germline V gene has CDR1 LGHNA and CDR2 YNFKEQ. DNA of the CDR3: TGTGCCAGCAGCCAGGGGCGGGGGGCAGGCGATGAGCAGTTCTTC. Amino acid sequence: CASSQGRGAGDEQFF.

Ten or more counts support this clonotype. The chain joins TRBV7-2 to TRBJ1-6, with no clear D. Looked up from germline, CDR1 is SGHTA and CDR2 is FQGNSA. The CDR3 runs to 11 residues. Trimming pared 5 bases from V and 11 bases from J, leaving 7 bases between. The CDR3 DNA reads TGTGCCAGCAGCCTCGTGACACCCCTCCACTTT. It yields the protein CASSLVTPLHF.

This clonotype was seen at least ten times. J is TRBJ2-5 and V is TRBV20-1; D might be TRBD1 or TRBD2, each matching 5 bases. Germline V CDR1 and CDR2: DFQATT, SNEGSKA (reference sequence). V lost 8 bases to trimming and J lost 4 bases, with 20 bases between them. The CDR3 has 14 residues. The CDR3 sequence is CSPLHGLGGETQYF. Here the CDR3 DNA reads TGCAGTCCCTTGCACGGACTTGGGGGAGAGACCCAGTACTTC.

Only a few counts were recorded for this clonotype. The rearrangement uses TRBV7-6 and TRBJ2-1; tentatively, D is TRBD1 (5 bases). Germline-derived CDR1 and CDR2 are SGHVS and FNYEAQ. Trimming removed 5 bases at V and 4 bases at J, with 15 bases between. The CDR3 has 15 amino acids. Here the CDR3 reads CASSPTGPGYNEQFF. The CDR3 DNA follows: TGTGCCAGCAGCCCCACAGGCCCCGGGTACAATGAGCAGTTCTTC.

This clonotype has only a few counts. The V call is TRBV12-3 or TRBV12-4, the J call TRBJ2-7; D is uncertain. Trimming removed 4 bases from V and 2 bases from J, with 6 bases in between. This CDR3 comprises 12 residues. CDR3: CASSSLTYEQYF. The DNA of the CDR3 is TGTGCCAGCAGTTCTCTGACCTACGAGCAGTACTTC.

This clonotype was seen a handful of times. This chain joins TRBV12-3 or TRBV12-4 and TRBJ1-1; no firm D call. This CDR3 spans 15 amino acids. V dropped 8 bases and J dropped 7 bases, with 23 bases sitting between them. CDR3 DNA sequence: TGTGCCAGCTCTCTTATAGTAGGGAATTATGGTGAAGCTTTCTTT. Translation: CASSLIVGNYGEAFF.

Ten or more counts support this clonotype. The CDR3 protein is CASSLSTAADTQYF. In DNA, the CDR3 is TGTGCCAGCAGCTTGTCGACCGCAGCAGATACGCAGTATTTT. The chain combines TRBV5-5 with TRBJ2-3; D gene uncertain. The germline CDR1 and CDR2 sequences are SGHKS and YYEKEE (reference sequence). This CDR3 contains 14 residues. V lost 1 base and J 4 bases, leaving 10 bases between the germline ends.